This T cell receptor beta chain was recorded in a study of control samples from healthy donors and cancer patients. The V and J ends lost 5 bases and 4 bases respectively, with 7 bases between them. CDR1 is SGHRS and CDR2 is YFSETQ in the germline V gene. This CDR3 is 12 amino acids long. Sequencing used immunoSEQ multiplex PCR; TCRdb keeps in-frame clones, though not all of them. The table records 85,000 to 90,000 clones, around 86% of them present only once. V is TRBV5-1 and J is TRBJ2-1, with D maybe TRBD2 (6 bases). The sequenced sample consisted of blood. The sequence was collected from a man in his thirties or forties in good health. The CDR3 spells CASSGTYNEQFF. The CDR3 DNA reads as TGCGCCAGCAGTGGGACTTACAATGAGCAGTTCTTC.